Listed below are T cell receptor beta chains from one sample, sequenced in a study of shared clonotypes between healthy human individuals. Repertoires were generated with immunoSEQ multiplex PCR, while TCRdb's copy carries only in-frame clones and drops some. The sample yields some 79,000 clones, around 57% seen once. Sample: memory CD8+ T cells sorted from blood. The origin of the receptors is a man aged 25-40 years in good health. Both conserved end residues are part of each CDR3. The D gene is left open where the match is weak. The listing skips clone size in some rows; elsewhere it reads once, few, many or a size class.

abundance	v_gene	j_gene	d_gene	CDR3nt	CDR3aa
NA	TRBV2	TRBJ2-1	TRBD2	TGTGCCAGCAGTGAAGGGGGGGGACGAATTACCTACAATGAGCAGTTCTTC	CASSEGGGRITYNEQFF
NA	TRBV9	TRBJ2-3	TRBD2	TGTGCCAGCAGCTCCCCGACTAGCGTAACAGATACGCAGTATTTT	CASSSPTSVTDTQYF
NA	TRBV7-9	TRBJ2-5	NA	TGTGCCAGCAGCTTAGGGGCTACAAGGGCCCAAGAGACCCAGTACTTC	CASSLGATRAQETQYF
NA	TRBV7-2	TRBJ2-7	TRBD2	TGTGCCAGCAGCTGGACTAGTACGGGGGAGCAGTACTTC	CASSWTSTGEQYF
NA	TRBV4-2	TRBJ2-6	TRBD1	TGTGCCAGCAGCCAGACCGGACAGGGAACGGGGGCCAACGTCCTGACTTTC	CASSQTGQGTGANVLTF
NA	TRBV7-2	TRBJ2-3	NA	TGTGCCAGCAGCTTAGCTACCTACGGCACAGATACGCAGTATTTT	CASSLATYGTDTQYF
NA	TRBV19	TRBJ1-5	TRBD1	TGTGCCAGTAGTATAGTGAGGACAGGGGGCCCTCAGCCCCAGCATTTT	CASSIVRTGGPQPQHF
NA	TRBV27	TRBJ2-1	TRBD2	TGTGCCAGCAGTTTCCGGATACCGGGACTAGCGGGAGGGTCGAATGAGCAGTTCTTC	CASSFRIPGLAGGSNEQFF
NA	TRBV7-8	TRBJ2-7	NA	TGTGCCAGCAGCTTAGACGAGCAGTACTTC	CASSLDEQYF
few	TRBV29-1	TRBJ2-3	NA	TGCAGCGTTGACCGACTCACTCTCAGGGAGACAGATACGCAGTATTTT	CSVDRLTLRETDTQYF
NA	TRBV28	TRBJ1-5	NA	TGTGCCAGCAGCGCTGGGGGGGCCGATCAGCCCCAGCATTTT	CASSAGGADQPQHF
NA	TRBV29-1	TRBJ2-3	NA	TGCAGCGTAGAGATGGAAGGAGAGGGAACGCAGTATTTT	CSVEMEGEGTQYF
few	TRBV18	TRBJ2-1	NA	TGTGCCAGCTCACACCGGGACGGCGTGGACAATGAGCAGTTCTTC	CASSHRDGVDNEQFF
many	TRBV6-6	TRBJ2-7	TRBD2	TGTGCCAGTCAAATTCAGACTAGCAACTACGAGCAGTACTTC	CASQIQTSNYEQYF
NA	TRBV6-1	TRBJ1-5	NA	TGTGCCAGCAGTCACACAGAATATCAGCCCCAGCATTTT	CASSHTEYQPQHF
many	TRBV5-4	TRBJ2-7	NA	TGTGCCAGCAGGGGGTTTGTCTCAGGGGACGAGCAGTACTTC	CASRGFVSGDEQYF
NA	TRBV28	TRBJ2-7	NA	TGTGCCAGCAGTGAGGCCTCCTACGAGCAGTACTTC	CASSEASYEQYF
medium-sized	TRBV5-1	TRBJ2-1	TRBD2	TGCGCCAGCAGAGGACTCCGGGACTACCTATACAATGAGCAGTTCTTC	CASRGLRDYLYNEQFF
few	TRBV6-1	TRBJ2-5	NA	TGTGCCAGCAGTGTGTACCAAGAGACCCAGTACTTC	CASSVYQETQYF
NA	TRBV7-9	TRBJ2-1	NA	TGTGCCAGCAGCTTCCAAAATCTCTACAATGAGCAGTTCTTC	CASSFQNLYNEQFF
few	TRBV5-1	TRBJ1-1	NA	TGCGCCAGCAGCTTCGGGGGGGCGTCCACTGAAGCTTTCTTT	CASSFGGASTEAFF
NA	TRBV11-3	TRBJ2-1	NA	TGTGCCAGCAGCTCCGACGGGTTTAACAATGAGCAGTTCTTC	CASSSDGFNNEQFF
NA	TRBV2	TRBJ1-1	NA	TGTGCCAGCATTCCAGGGTACACTGAAGCTTTCTTT	CASIPGYTEAFF
once	TRBV30	TRBJ2-7	TRBD1	TGTGCCTGTAATACGGGGACAGGAGCCTACGAGCAGTACTTC	CACNTGTGAYEQYF
NA	TRBV28	TRBJ2-1	TRBD2	TGTGCCAGCAGTTTATTTCCCGTTCCGGGACTAGTCGAGGGGGATGAGCAGTTCTTC	CASSLFPVPGLVEGDEQFF
NA	TRBV5-1	TRBJ1-5	TRBD1	TGCGCCAGCAGCTTGGGACCCCAGACAGGGGGCGCGGGTCAGCCCCAGCATTTT	CASSLGPQTGGAGQPQHF
few	TRBV21-1	TRBJ2-1	NA	TGTCCCTGGGGACTAGCGGGCCCCAGAGGGTCCTACAATGAGCAGTTCTTC	CPWGLAGPRGSYNEQFF
NA	TRBV7-9	TRBJ2-1	TRBD2	TGTGCCAGCACCCCGACTAGCGGATACAATGAGCAGTTCTTC	CASTPTSGYNEQFF
few	TRBV7-9	TRBJ2-1	NA	TGTGCCAGCAGCTTTTGGGATGAGCAGTTCTTC	CASSFWDEQFF
NA	TRBV28	TRBJ1-1	TRBD1	TGTGCCATCGACAGGGGTGGGACTGAAGCTTTCTTT	CAIDRGGTEAFF
NA	TRBV4-2	TRBJ2-7	TRBD2	TGTGCCAGCAGCCAAACCCTGGCGGGGGGGCGCGACGAGCAGTACTTC	CASSQTLAGGRDEQYF
NA	TRBV7-3	TRBJ2-2	TRBD2	TGTGCCAGCAGCTTAATGTCGGGAGGGCCCGTTTACGGGGAGCTGTTTTTT	CASSLMSGGPVYGELFF
NA	TRBV11-2	TRBJ2-5	NA	TGTGCCAGCAGCTTAGGGACGGTGGTTCAAGAGACCCAGTACTTC	CASSLGTVVQETQYF
NA	TRBV7-9	TRBJ1-1	NA	TGTGCCAGCAGCTTAATGGAATCTTTAGGCACTGAAGCTTTCTTT	CASSLMESLGTEAFF
once	TRBV5-1	TRBJ2-3	NA	TGCGCCAGCAGCTTGGGGTCGGGCACAGATACGCAGTATTTT	CASSLGSGTDTQYF
NA	TRBV7-8	TRBJ2-3	TRBD2	TGTGCCAGCGCGGGAGATCGCACAGATACGCAGTATTTT	CASAGDRTDTQYF
NA	TRBV5-1	TRBJ2-1	NA	TGCGCCAGCAGCGACGGGACAACCTCCGGAAATGAGCAGTTCTTC	CASSDGTTSGNEQFF
NA	TRBV11-3	TRBJ2-3	TRBD2	TGTGCCAGCAGCCCCGGCCAAGCGGGAGGGGCAGATACGCAGTATTTT	CASSPGQAGGADTQYF
NA	TRBV7-9	TRBJ2-7	NA	TGTGCCAGCAGCTTAGCTCTGCCTAGCATCGACTACGAGCAGTACTTC	CASSLALPSIDYEQYF
NA	TRBV4-1	TRBJ2-1	TRBD2	TGCGCCAGCAGCCAGGGACTAGCGGATTACAATGAGCAGTTCTTC	CASSQGLADYNEQFF
NA	TRBV7-9	TRBJ2-5	TRBD2	TGTGCCAGCAGCTCTAATCGGGAACTAGCGGGAGTAGAGACCCAGTACTTC	CASSSNRELAGVETQYF
many	TRBV6-1	TRBJ2-7	NA	TGTGCCAGCAGTGAACACTACGAGCAGTACTTC	CASSEHYEQYF
many	TRBV13	TRBJ2-1	TRBD2	TGTGCCAGCAGCTCTCCTAGCGGGAGTGGGAATGAGCAGTTCTTC	CASSSPSGSGNEQFF
NA	TRBV2	TRBJ1-5	NA	TGTGCCAGCAGTGGCCTCGGGGGGCAACAGCCCCAGCATTTT	CASSGLGGQQPQHF
NA	TRBV6-1	TRBJ2-7	NA	TGTGCCAGCAGTGAAAACGAAAGGACGGAGCAGTACTTC	CASSENERTEQYF
NA	TRBV6-1	TRBJ2-2	TRBD2	TGTGCCAGCAGCATACTAGCGGAGGTTACCGGGGAGCTGTTTTTT	CASSILAEVTGELFF
few	TRBV6-5	TRBJ2-5	NA	TGTGCCAGCAGTTACTCCTCTGGGGGGCTACAAGAGACCCAGTACTTC	CASSYSSGGLQETQYF
NA	TRBV27	TRBJ2-5	NA	TGTGCCAGCAGGGGGGGTGAGACCCAGTACTTC	CASRGGETQYF
NA	TRBV25-1	TRBJ2-1	NA	TGTGCCAGCAGCCGGGACGGCCCATCCTACAATGAGCAGTTCTTC	CASSRDGPSYNEQFF
NA	TRBV6-6	TRBJ1-1	NA	TGTGCCAGCAGGCGCCGTTATAACACTGAAGCTTTCTTT	CASRRRYNTEAFF
NA	TRBV9	TRBJ2-7	NA	TGTGCCAGCAGCGAGGACAGAGCGCGCTACGAGCAGTACTTC	CASSEDRARYEQYF
NA	TRBV15	TRBJ1-5	TRBD1	TGTGCCACCAGGGCCGGGACAGATGGCCAGCCCCAGCATTTT	CATRAGTDGQPQHF
NA	TRBV9	TRBJ2-7	TRBD2	TGTGCCAGCACCCGGACTAGCGGGGACTACGAGCAGTACTTC	CASTRTSGDYEQYF
few	TRBV27	TRBJ2-7	TRBD2	TGTGCCAGTAATAGCGGGAGTTCCTACGAGCAGTACTTC	CASNSGSSYEQYF
NA	TRBV6-4	TRBJ2-1	NA	TGTGCCAGCAGTGACTCTTTAGGCTCCTACAATGAGCAGTTCTTC	CASSDSLGSYNEQFF
NA	TRBV25-1	TRBJ2-7	NA	TGTGCCAAGAGCCCTGAGGTGTCGGGTTCCTACGAGCAGTACTTC	CAKSPEVSGSYEQYF
few	TRBV6-5	TRBJ2-1	NA	TGTGCCAGCAGTCCCGACTACAATGAGCAGTTCTTC	CASSPDYNEQFF
NA	TRBV15	TRBJ1-5	NA	TGTGCCACCACCATAGGATATAGCAATCAGCCCCAGCATTTT	CATTIGYSNQPQHF
NA	TRBV5-6	TRBJ2-7	NA	TGTGCCAGCAGCCGAGGGACCAGCTCCTACGAGCAGTACTTC	CASSRGTSSYEQYF